This T cell receptor beta chain derives from a study of cytomegalovirus exposure and HLA in healthy donors. The PCR contained 60 Vbeta and 13 Jbeta primers. Assay used: immunoSEQ multiplex PCR; TCRdb lists only in-frame clones, some missing. This sample has 77,000 or so clones, with around 75% found just once. Notes on this clone: The antigen remains undetermined. A read error may produce the germline difference seen at one junction end.

Study results and limitations: Association of a missense DCLRE1C variant with TCR beta V- and J-gene trimming was reported in a later analysis.

The sequencing sample was made of PBMCs. The receptor comes from a woman aged 40 to 49 in good health and CMV-seronegative.

DNA for the CDR3: TGCGCCAGCAGTCTTCGGACAGGGGGCTCAATCTACAAGCAGTACTTC. Protein: CASSLRTGGSIYKQYF. V and J are TRBV23-1 and TRBJ2-7, with 11 bases that match TRBD1. TRBV23-1 is an ORF, with its function uncertain. The CDR3 loop spans 16 amino acids.